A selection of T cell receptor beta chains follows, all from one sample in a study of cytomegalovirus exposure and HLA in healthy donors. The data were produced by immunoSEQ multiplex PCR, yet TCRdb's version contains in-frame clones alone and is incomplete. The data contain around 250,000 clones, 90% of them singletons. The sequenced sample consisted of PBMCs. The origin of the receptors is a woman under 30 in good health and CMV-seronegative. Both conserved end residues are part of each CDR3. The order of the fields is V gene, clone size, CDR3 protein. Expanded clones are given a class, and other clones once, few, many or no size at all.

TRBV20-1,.,CSAWANTEAFF
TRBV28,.,CASSWTWETQYF
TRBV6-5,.,CASSYSRGGQPQHF
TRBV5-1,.,CASSSGTGGTDTQYF
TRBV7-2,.,CASSSSSGGAYNEQFF
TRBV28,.,CASKVQGHYGYTF
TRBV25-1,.,CASSGTLDRAAEAFF
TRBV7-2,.,CASSPDRGEPYGYTF
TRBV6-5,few,CASSYAGGEQFF
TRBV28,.,CASSFGKYQYGGPGEAFF
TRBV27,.,CASSTRDTQYF
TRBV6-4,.,CASSDGAGSGNEQFF
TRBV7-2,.,CASSLAPLAGGSSYEQYF
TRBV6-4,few,CASSGEGAIGYTF
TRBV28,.,CASSRTGIRSGANVLTF
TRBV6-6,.,CASIEESNYGYTF
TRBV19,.,CASSGTVQETQYF
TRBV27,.,CASSPRDQVSRDTQYF
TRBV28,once,CASSYWGDEQYF
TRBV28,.,CASTFSTQGGNQPQHF
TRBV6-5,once,CASSYRGNQPQHF
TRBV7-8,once,CASSFMGGETQYF
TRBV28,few,CASSFLTYRVRTDTQYF
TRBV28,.,CASRPSTGLRNEQFF
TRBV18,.,CASSLGQGANTEAFF
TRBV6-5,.,CASSYQMNTEAFF
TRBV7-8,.,CASSATSGVGDTQYF
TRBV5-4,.,CASSFRGIDTEAFF
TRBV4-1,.,CASSQDEGMNTEAFF
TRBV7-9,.,CASSLGGLTYEQYF
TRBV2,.,CASSEGHTAGEQFF
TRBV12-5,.,CASGLGQGEGETQYF
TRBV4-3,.,CASSQDTGTGDNEQFF
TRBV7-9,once,CASSYLGGARTGELFF
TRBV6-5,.,CASSYAQGAGGYGYTF
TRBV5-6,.,CASSSSTGPIQYF
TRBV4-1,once,CASSQRGQSQPQHF
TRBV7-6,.,CASSPSDRTYYGYTF
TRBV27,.,CASSLSSSYGYTF
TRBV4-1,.,CASSQEAGGTFYEQYF
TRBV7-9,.,CASSSPPKDRAYNEQFF
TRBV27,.,CASSLSRGGYNEQFF
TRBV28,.,CASSSVSGENSPLHF
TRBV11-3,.,CASSLGTGWAALETQYF
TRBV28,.,CASSSGQSNEKLFF
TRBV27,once,CASSLSPGGGYEQYF
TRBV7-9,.,CASSLGQGGNEQYF
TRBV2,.,CASSVRQANLYNEQFF
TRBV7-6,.,CASSLGGSGEQYF
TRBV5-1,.,CASSGTENTEAFF
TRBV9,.,CASSPPGSSSKNIQYF
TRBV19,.,CASTDSHRGYGYTF
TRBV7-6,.,CASSLGQGLASPLHF
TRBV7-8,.,CASSFSSSTDTQYF
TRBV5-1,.,CASSQTGGAEAFF
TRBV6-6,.,CAITRGGAYGYTF
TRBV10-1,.,CASSNGQTGEKLFF
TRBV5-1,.,CASSLGQVTEKLFF
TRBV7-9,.,CASSPQRDYLGETQYF